The rows below give T cell receptor beta chains drawn from one sample of a study of CD8 T cells in Susac syndrome. TCRdb called the immunoSEQ multiplex PCR reads again in MiXCR, with one record for every CDR3 protein. The sample includes about 140,000 distinct CDR3 sequences, around 95% seen only once; the top ten take approximately 0.18%. Source material: CD8+ T cells from PBMCs. These receptors were taken from a human donor with Susac syndrome. Both conserved end residues are trimmed from each CDR3. The order of the fields is V gene, J gene, CDR3 protein.

V: TRBV29-1
J: TRBJ2-7
CDR3: SVEFPGKVTYEQY

V: TRBV14
J: TRBJ2-3
CDR3: ASSQEDKRGTRNTQY

V: TRBV27
J: TRBJ2-1
CDR3: ASSLTGGVSYNEQF

V: TRBV6-5
J: TRBJ1-5
CDR3: ASSYYPGGGQPQH

V: TRBV4-1
J: TRBJ2-3
CDR3: ASSHRTQLDTQY

V: TRBV6-5
J: TRBJ2-7
CDR3: ATTGTGGDEQY

V: TRBV12-3/TRBV12-4
J: TRBJ2-7
CDR3: ASSLIWLFSYEQY

V: TRBV27
J: TRBJ1-5
CDR3: ASRANQPQH

V: TRBV9
J: TRBJ1-2
CDR3: ASSASGSLNYGYT

V: TRBV28
J: TRBJ2-1
CDR3: ASSPAANEQF

V: TRBV25-1
J: TRBJ1-2
CDR3: ASSDSQGTGRLYGYT

V: TRBV18
J: TRBJ2-1
CDR3: ASSPTSGIYNEQF

V: TRBV3-1
J: TRBJ1-2
CDR3: ASSQDEYGYT

V: TRBV13
J: TRBJ2-1
CDR3: ASSPNSGNEQF

V: TRBV6-1
J: TRBJ2-7
CDR3: ASSEVAGSYEQY

V: TRBV20-1
J: TRBJ2-1
CDR3: SPTGAETYNEQF

V: TRBV3-1
J: TRBJ1-2
CDR3: ASSPRGTVYGYT

V: TRBV12-3/TRBV12-4
J: TRBJ1-5
CDR3: ASSLLGPSAKISNQPQH

V: TRBV9
J: TRBJ2-3
CDR3: ASSVGTDTQY

V: TRBV4-1
J: TRBJ1-1
CDR3: ASSQDAGTDGKAF

V: TRBV2
J: TRBJ2-5
CDR3: ASSDPTYNYQETQY

V: TRBV29-1
J: TRBJ2-3
CDR3: SVDLPTKPDTQY

V: TRBV2
J: TRBJ1-2
CDR3: ASSADKNYGYT

V: TRBV29-1
J: TRBJ2-2
CDR3: SVVATGELF

V: TRBV24-1
J: TRBJ1-2
CDR3: ATSADRVGGYT

V: TRBV12-3/TRBV12-4
J: TRBJ1-5
CDR3: ASSLIENQPQH

V: TRBV18
J: TRBJ1-1
CDR3: ASSPPMGVEAF

V: TRBV6-2/TRBV6-3
J: TRBJ2-1
CDR3: ASSEPSGSSYNEQF

V: TRBV5-6
J: TRBJ2-5
CDR3: ASTTGYQETQY

V: TRBV7-6
J: TRBJ2-4
CDR3: ASSSGTKNIQY

V: TRBV11-2
J: TRBJ2-1
CDR3: ASSPSGYASSYNEQF

V: TRBV2
J: TRBJ2-5
CDR3: ASSSRDSQETQY

V: TRBV9
J: TRBJ2-3
CDR3: ASSVVRSTDTQY

V: TRBV9
J: TRBJ2-5
CDR3: ASSYLGGGETQY

V: TRBV3-1
J: TRBJ1-2
CDR3: ASSHENYGYT

V: TRBV27
J: TRBJ2-3
CDR3: ASSSWGVTDTQY

V: TRBV2
J: TRBJ2-4
CDR3: ASSEAPASEPQY

V: TRBV30
J: TRBJ1-2
CDR3: AWSRGSSGYT

V: TRBV19
J: TRBJ2-3
CDR3: ASSISGASTDTQY

V: TRBV10-1
J: TRBJ2-7
CDR3: ASSESGDQTYEQY